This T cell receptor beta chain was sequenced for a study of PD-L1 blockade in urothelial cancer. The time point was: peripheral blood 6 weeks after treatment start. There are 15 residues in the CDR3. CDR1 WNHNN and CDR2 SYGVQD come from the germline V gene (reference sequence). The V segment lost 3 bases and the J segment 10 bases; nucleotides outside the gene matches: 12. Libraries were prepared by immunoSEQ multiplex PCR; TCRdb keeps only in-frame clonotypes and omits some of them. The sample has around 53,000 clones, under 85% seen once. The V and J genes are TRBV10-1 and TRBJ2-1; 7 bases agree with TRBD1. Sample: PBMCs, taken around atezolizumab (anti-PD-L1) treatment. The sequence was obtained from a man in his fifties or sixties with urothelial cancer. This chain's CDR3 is CASSDQLWTGDEQFF. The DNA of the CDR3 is TGCGCCAGCAGTGACCAACTTTGGACAGGAGACGAGCAGTTCTTC.